This T cell receptor (beta chain) was found in a study of T cell changes during pregnancy in multiple sclerosis. The CDR3 runs 14 residues. Trimming removed 7 bases from V and 5 bases from J, with 15 bases in between. CDR1 is SNHLY, CDR2 FYNNEI, per germline. Measured with immunoSEQ multiplex PCR; TCRdb has only the in-frame clones, and not every one. The table records about 69,000 clones, approximately 92% of them present only once. This material consisted of peripheral blood, taken in the third trimester of pregnancy. The receptor comes from a female donor in good health, enrolled as a control in a pregnancy study. The chain is built from TRBV2 and TRBJ1-5; D might be TRBD1 (5 bases). Here the CDR3 reads CASKPGEGYQPQHF. Here the CDR3 DNA reads TGTGCCAGCAAACCGGGGGAGGGGTATCAGCCCCAGCATTTT.